The rows below give T cell receptor beta chains drawn from one sample of a study of cytomegalovirus exposure and HLA in healthy donors. The data were produced by immunoSEQ multiplex PCR, yet TCRdb's version contains in-frame clones alone and is incomplete. The sample lists around 150,000 clones, around four fifths seen once, with around 10% in the top ten. Sequenced: PBMCs. Source of these receptors: a man aged 50 to 59 in good health and CMV-seropositive. Both conserved end residues are part of each CDR3. D genes are given only for firm matches. Only part of the rows carry a size: once, few, many, or a class if the clone is expanded.

TRBV10-1,TRBJ2-1,-,12,-,TGCGCCAGCAGTGTACTAGTCAATGAGCAGTTCTTC,CASSVLVNEQFF
TRBV25-1,TRBJ2-3,TRBD2,16,-,TGTGCCAGCACCCCTTGGAGCGGGGGGGCAGCAGATACGCAGTATTTT,CASTPWSGGAADTQYF
TRBV7-3,TRBJ2-1,TRBD2,17,-,TGTGCCAGCAGCTTAACGACCGGGACTAACCCCCCCGGAGAGCAGTTCTTC,CASSLTTGTNPPGEQFF
TRBV5-6,TRBJ1-1,-,13,-,TGTGCCAGCAGCTTGGCGTGGACAGCTGAAGCTTTCTTT,CASSLAWTAEAFF
TRBV30,TRBJ1-6,TRBD1,15,-,TGTGCCTGGAGCAGGGGGACAGGAGGTAATTCACCCCTCCACTTT,CAWSRGTGGNSPLHF
TRBV7-9,TRBJ1-1,TRBD1,14,-,TGTGCCAGCAGTTTTACAGGGGGAAACACTGAAGCTTTCTTT,CASSFTGGNTEAFF
TRBV10-3,TRBJ2-7,-,16,once,TGTGCCATCAGTGAGTACTCCGGACAGTCACCCTACGAGCAGTACTTC,CAISEYSGQSPYEQYF
TRBV6-6,TRBJ2-3,TRBD2,15,-,TGTGCCAGCAGACCACTAGCGGAGTTCACAGATACGCAGTATTTT,CASRPLAEFTDTQYF
TRBV19,TRBJ1-1,TRBD1,13,-,TGTGCCACTAATAGGCAGGGGGCCACTGAAGCTTTCTTT,CATNRQGATEAFF
TRBV5-1,TRBJ1-3,-,15,-,TGCGCCAGCAGCTTGGCCGCGGGGATCGGAAACACCATATATTTT,CASSLAAGIGNTIYF
TRBV5-6,TRBJ2-5,-,13,-,TGTGCCAGCAGCTTTAGTCGTTGGGAGACCCAGTACTTC,CASSFSRWETQYF
TRBV6-6,TRBJ1-6,-,16,-,TGTGCCAGCAAAATCACGTCCCGGTACTATAATTCACCCCTCCACTTT,CASKITSRYYNSPLHF
TRBV4-1,TRBJ1-2,TRBD1,16,-,TGCGCCAGCAGCCAAAATAGCCGGGACAGGGGGCCTGGCTACACCTTC,CASSQNSRDRGPGYTF
TRBV7-9,TRBJ1-3,-,16,once,TGTGCCAGCAGCTCGCCGGGCAGGGAACAAGGAAACACCATATATTTT,CASSSPGREQGNTIYF
TRBV18,TRBJ2-7,-,15,-,TGTGCCAGCTCACCATTGACAGGACTCTCCTACGAGCAGTACTTC,CASSPLTGLSYEQYF
TRBV7-9,TRBJ1-5,TRBD1,15,-,TGTGCCAGCAGCCCCTTATGGACAGGAGATCAGCCCCAGCATTTT,CASSPLWTGDQPQHF
TRBV10-3,TRBJ2-5,TRBD1,16,few,TGTGCCATCAGCTCAAAGCCTGGGACAGTGCAAGAGACCCAGTACTTC,CAISSKPGTVQETQYF
TRBV5-6,TRBJ1-5,TRBD1,15,few,TGTGCCAGCAGCTTCGGGACAGGGGACTTCCAGCCCCAGCATTTT,CASSFGTGDFQPQHF
TRBV7-6,TRBJ2-2,-,17,-,TGTGCCAGCAGACTATCCCCGGCGCAGGGAAACACCGGGGAGCTGTTTTTT,CASRLSPAQGNTGELFF
TRBV6-5,TRBJ1-2,-,13,-,TGTGCCAGCACTTCACAGGGCGAGTATGGCTACACCTTC,CASTSQGEYGYTF
TRBV6-5,TRBJ1-1,-,15,-,TGTGCCAGCAGTTATTTGGGGACATCGAACACTGAAGCTTTCTTT,CASSYLGTSNTEAFF
TRBV4-1,TRBJ1-5,-,13,-,TGCGCCAGCAGCCAAGATAACAATCAGCCCCAGCATTTT,CASSQDNNQPQHF
TRBV4-2,TRBJ1-2,TRBD1,14,few,TGTGCCAGCAGCCAAGATCAGGGGGACTATGGCTACACCTTC,CASSQDQGDYGYTF